One and the same sample provided the 16 T cell receptor beta chains below, sequenced in a study of T and B cells in COVID-19 patients. TRB rearrangements were amplified by multiplex PCR with BIOMED2 TRB-A/B primers. A single record per CDR3 protein comes from TCRdb applying MiXCR to the multiplex PCR reads. This table has 20,000 to 25,000 distinct CDR3 sequences, about 31% appearing once. Blood genomic DNA input for TRB amplification was roughly 250-500 ng. The sequencing input was blood. These receptors originate from a human donor who had recovered from COVID-19.

This clonotype was seen only a few times. One end of the junction varies from germline; a read error may be responsible. The chain combines TRBV12-3 or TRBV12-4 with TRBJ2-7, with TRBD1 matching over 8 bases. The CDR3 contains 18 residues. This CDR3 is CANSLRFGQGAEKVEQYF. CDR3 coding DNA: TGTGCCAACAGTTTAAGGTTCGGTCAGGGGGCTGAGAAGGTCGAGCAGTACTTC.

This clonotype was detected a few times. The chain uses TRBV12-3 or TRBV12-4 and TRBJ2-4; 7 positions match TRBD2. The CDR3 has 15 residues. The V and J ends lost 5 bases and 1 base, in that order; junction bases with no gene match: 5. The CDR3, as DNA: TGTGCCAGCAGTAACGGGGGAGGGGCCAAAAACATTCAGTACTTC. Protein sequence: CASSNGGGAKNIQYF.

Notes on this clonotype: This may arise from a read error, as a much more abundant clone is one base away. The chain combines TRBV30 with TRBJ2-1; D is perhaps TRBD2 (7 bases). CDR3 length: 15 residues. V lost 4 bases, J lost 2 bases, and 15 bases lay in between. Germline V gene data show CDR1 as GTSNPN and CDR2 as SVGIG (reference sequence). CDR3: CAWIVPGGPYNEQFF. The CDR3 DNA reads as TGTGCCTGGATTGTACCCGGGGGGCCCTACAATGAGCAGTTCTTC.

The gene calls are TRBV5-1 and TRBJ1-2; the match to TRBD1 covers 7 bases. CDR1 SGHRS and CDR2 YFSETQ come from the germline V gene. The junction had 6 bases not matched to a gene; V was cut back by 4 bases and J by 3 bases. CDR3 length: 14 residues. The CDR3 DNA reads TGCGCCAGCAGCGTCCAGGGGGACTACTATGGCTACACCTTC. Translating it yields CASSVQGDYYGYTF.

V and J are TRBV12-3 or TRBV12-4 and TRBJ1-1, with 7 positions matching TRBD1. V shed 5 bases and J 6 bases; nucleotides not matched to a gene: 6. This CDR3 contains 13 residues. CDR3 in amino acids: CASSVRGGPEAFF. The CDR3 DNA is TGTGCCAGCAGTGTCAGGGGGGGACCTGAAGCTTTCTTT.

This sequence joins TRBV6-5 and TRBJ1-2; D is unclear. The germline V gene encodes CDR1 MNHEY and CDR2 SVGAGI. V was trimmed by 0 bases and J by 5 bases, leaving 13 bases between them. There are 15 residues in the CDR3. The CDR3 loop is CASSYSPGLGYGYTF. CDR3 in DNA: TGTGCCAGCAGTTACTCGCCAGGACTAGGGTATGGCTACACCTTC.

This clonotype came up a few times. The J gene is TRBJ1-1, the V gene TRBV18; D call uncertain. V lost 3 bases to trimming and J lost 5 bases, with 13 bases between them. Looked up from germline, CDR1 is KGHSH and CDR2 is LQKENI. The length of the CDR3 is 14 residues. CDR3 in amino acids: CASSPEERETEAFF. The DNA of the CDR3 is TGTGCCAGCTCACCCGAGGAGAGGGAAACTGAAGCTTTCTTT.

The chain links TRBV19 to TRBJ1-5; D remains ambiguous. The CDR3 loop spans 13 amino acids. The germline gives CDR1 LNHDA, CDR2 SQIVND (reference sequence). The germline V and J ends were trimmed by 2 bases and 6 bases, with 8 bases remaining between them. The CDR3 DNA is TGTGCCAGTAGTATAAGTACGGGTCAGCCCCAGCATTTT. Translated, it gives CASSISTGQPQHF.

The gene calls are TRBV28 and TRBJ2-2, with D perhaps TRBD1 (6 bases). Per the germline V gene, CDR1 is MDHEN and CDR2 is SYDVKM. The length of the CDR3 is 17 residues. Between the trimmed V and J ends, which lost 3 bases and 0 bases, there was a span of 14 bases. CDR3 residues: CASSFQFGTPNTGELFF. Written as DNA, the CDR3 is TGTGCCAGCAGTTTTCAGTTTGGGACACCGAACACCGGGGAGCTGTTTTTT.

The chain uses TRBV6-1 and TRBJ2-5, with TRBD2 identical over 7 bases. This CDR3 is 15 amino acids long. Germline assignment: CDR1 MNHNS and CDR2 SASEGT. V lost 2 bases, J lost 1 base, and 4 bases stayed unmatched. The CDR3 reads CASSEMLAAQETQYF. The CDR3 DNA reads as TGTGCCAGCAGTGAAATGCTAGCGGCCCAAGAGACCCAGTACTTC.

This clonotype has a handful of counts. V gene TRBV11-3 combines with J gene TRBJ2-1; 11 bases match TRBD2. Trimming cost V 1 base and J 8 bases; bases outside gene matches: 10. CDR3 size: 17 residues. Germline V gene data show CDR1 as SGHNT and CDR2 as YENEEA. The CDR3 loop is CASSLGRTSGLGDEQFF. As DNA, the CDR3 is TGTGCCAGCAGCTTAGGCCGGACTAGCGGGTTGGGTGATGAGCAGTTCTTC.

Concerning this clonotype itself: A much larger clone lies a single base off, so this may be a read error. This sequence joins TRBV15 and TRBJ1-6; D gene uncertain. CDR3 size: 13 residues. From germline, CDR1 is LNHNV and CDR2 YYDKDF (reference sequence). V was clipped by 8 bases and J by 9 bases, with 14 bases between them. The CDR3, as DNA: TGTGCCACCTCACGAGACCAGTTTTCACCCCTCCACTTT. Its translation is CATSRDQFSPLHF.

This clonotype was detected ten times or more. The rearrangement links TRBV5-6 to TRBJ2-7; D possibly matches TRBD1 or TRBD2 (6 bases each). Germline CDR1 and CDR2: SGHDT and YYEEEE. The V gene lost 7 bases and the J gene lost 5 bases, with 16 bases spanning the gap. The CDR3 consists of 13 residues. For the CDR3, the DNA is TGTGCCAGCGGTCATTTGGGGGGCGACGAGCAGTACTTC. This gives the protein CASGHLGGDEQYF.

Regarding this clonotype: A clone one base away is much larger, so this may be a read error. The V and J genes are TRBV11-3 and TRBJ2-7, with 11 bases fitting TRBD1. There are 15 residues in the CDR3. Per the germline V gene, CDR1 is SGHNT and CDR2 is YENEEA. CDR3 loop: CVSSLGQGASYEQYF. The CDR3 nucleotides are TGTGTCAGCAGCTTAGGACAGGGGGCTTCCTACGAGCAGTACTTC.

By proportion, this clonotype is medium-sized. This sequence joins TRBV29-1 and TRBJ1-2; D call uncertain. CDR1 SQVTM and CDR2 ANQGSEA come from the germline V gene. V dropped 0 bases and J dropped 5 bases, with 10 bases sitting between them. CDR3 length: 13 amino acids. CDR3 in amino acids: CSVEDLGIYGYTF. The DNA for the CDR3 is TGCAGCGTTGAAGATCTAGGAATTTATGGCTACACCTTC.

This clonotype has more than one count but fewer than ten. The CDR3 DNA reads as TGTGCCACCTCTCCGGGACAGGGGCGGTACGAGCAGTACTTC. Protein sequence: CATSPGQGRYEQYF. The genes are TRBV6-4 and TRBJ2-7, with 10 bases that match TRBD1. After removal of 10 bases from V and 4 bases from J, the junction contained 10 bases not matched to a gene. The CDR3 loop spans 14 amino acids. Germline-derived CDR1 and CDR2 are MRHNA and SNTAGT.